This TCR beta chain was captured by sequencing in a study of PD-1 blockade in mismatch repair-deficient tumors. Overall study context: All were previously treated, progressing patients with about twelve mismatch repair-deficient cancer types.

Germline CDR1 reads KGHSH; CDR2 reads LQKENI. This CDR3 spans 14 amino acids. Trimming stripped 2 bases from V and 6 bases from J, with 11 bases between. Mismatch repair deficiency was confirmed in all patients, by PCR or immunohistochemistry. Clones were sequenced by immunoSEQ multiplex PCR, and TCRdb holds only the in-frame ones, with some missing. This table has 120,000 or so clones, around 87% appearing once. Study-wide points: Rapid post-treatment expansion, then contraction, generally preceding radiologic response, marked tumor-resident clones.

Note on this clone: Its antigen remains unknown.

The material sequenced was peripheral blood, taken 44 weeks after starting pembrolizumab. This clonotype was sampled from an adult with mismatch repair-deficient cancer. The genes are TRBV18 and TRBJ2-1; no clear D gene. In nucleotides, the CDR3 is TGTGCCAGCTCACCAAATGACCGACCCAATGAGCAGTTCTTC. Translating it yields CASSPNDRPNEQFF.